The entry below describes one TCR beta chain. How the authors handled the data: Scientists estimated how many nucleated cells there were by amplifying reference gene primers. Clones were sequenced by immunoSEQ multiplex PCR, and TCRdb holds only the in-frame ones, with some missing. V, J and clone size are those of that table, while D and trimming were read from the DNA. The table shows roughly 140,000 clones, with 88% occurring only once. The record originates from a study of blood T cell repertoires in COVID-19. Study background: T cells, B-cell-depleted T cells, or PBMCs provided the cDNA or gDNA that served as material.

The material sequenced was peripheral blood. The TCR was taken from a human donor in a cohort sampled during active COVID-19.

The CDR3 DNA reads as TGTGCCAGCAGTTTTGGGCAGGGGGTTAATCAGCCCCAGCATTTT. It yields the protein CASSFGQGVNQPQHF. The J gene is TRBJ1-5, the V gene TRBV28, with 7 bases lining up with TRBD1. CDR1 MDHEN and CDR2 SYDVKM come from the germline V gene. V lost 3 bases, J lost 4 bases, and 6 bases stayed unmatched. This CDR3 has 15 residues.